This section outlines one T cell receptor beta chain sequence together with its context. It has no known antigen specificity. Base quality data are lacking; no much larger clone is found one base away. TCRbeta CDR3 regions were amplified from genomic DNA by means of the immunoSEQ Assay, a bias-controlled multiplex PCR. The published analysis was carried out like this. Nucleated cell counts per sample were estimated from amplification of reference gene primers within the assay. To quantify the absolute abundance of each unique TCRbeta CDR3 rearrangement, sequence reads were collapsed and filtered. Productive Simpson clonality was computed per sample as the square root of Simpson's diversity index over productive rearrangements. TCRdb retrieved this table from immuneACCESS and kept in-frame rearrangements only. Not all clones are present; in checked studies, unresolved V genes account for under half, and no reason is known for the remainder. The D gene and trimming were derived from the DNA, and the V and J assignments and clone size from that table. The sample table records some 69,000 clones; 75% to 90% of these occur just once. About 5% of the sample comes from the top ten.

Deletion took 0 bases off V and 5 bases off J, with a span of 15 bases between the germline ends. The germline V gene specifies SGHAT as CDR1 and FQNNGV as CDR2. Measured from the cysteine to the phenylalanine, the CDR3 is 16 residues long. The DNA shown is the 48-base CDR3, in frame from base 1. The data originate from a study of blood T cell repertoires in COVID-19 (dated by TCRdb to the early 2020s). Broadly, across the study: Samples from collaborators originated in the United States, Italy and Spain and spanned both the acute and convalescent phases of COVID-19. Where available, HLA class I and class II types were taken from metadata supplied by the sample provider and were not determined by assay-based typing. Samples came from the ongoing ImmuneRACE study (first 160 participants) plus 1,254 subjects from 6 global collaborators. Nearly every sample came with metadata listing a de-identified subject ID, COVID-19 status, age in years and sex. A freely available public database, intended as a resource for researchers studying the immune response to SARS-CoV-2, is where the repertoires were released. Deeply sampled blood TCRbeta repertoires from subjects exposed to, actively infected with, or recovered from COVID-19 were included in the dataset. The prospective study material was composed of cDNA or gDNA derived from T cells, B-cell-depleted T cells, or PBMCs.

General study outcomes and caveats: The amount of clinical and demographic metadata varied by source and participant and was provided uncurated.

Whole blood was collected in K2EDTA tubes by collaborating institutions according to the institutions' own protocols. For TCRbeta analysis, collaborators shipped samples in one of three forms: frozen whole blood, isolated PBMCs, or DNA extracted from either of those sample types. The receptor was isolated from a woman between 45 and 60 years old with active COVID-19. The rearranged segments are TRBV11-2 and TRBJ2-3; TRBD2 is possibly the D segment (6 matching bases). Source material: peripheral blood. The DNA sequence follows: TGTGCCAGCAGCTTAGATCGACGGGAGTTGGGAGATACGCAGTATTTT. It is translated as CASSLDRRELGDTQYF.